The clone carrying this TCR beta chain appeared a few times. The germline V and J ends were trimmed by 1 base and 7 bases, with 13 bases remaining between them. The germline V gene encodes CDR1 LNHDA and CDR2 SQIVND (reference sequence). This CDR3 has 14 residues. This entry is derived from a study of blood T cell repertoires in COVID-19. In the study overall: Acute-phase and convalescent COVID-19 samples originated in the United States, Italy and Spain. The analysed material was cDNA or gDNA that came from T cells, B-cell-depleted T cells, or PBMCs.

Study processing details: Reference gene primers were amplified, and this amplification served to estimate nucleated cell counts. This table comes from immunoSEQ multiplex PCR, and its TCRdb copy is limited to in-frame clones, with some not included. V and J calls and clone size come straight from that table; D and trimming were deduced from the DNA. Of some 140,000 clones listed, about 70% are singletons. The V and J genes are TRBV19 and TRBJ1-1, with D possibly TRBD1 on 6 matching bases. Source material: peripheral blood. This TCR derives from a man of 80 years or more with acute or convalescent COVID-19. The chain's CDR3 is CASSIVRGAGEAFF. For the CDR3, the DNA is TGTGCCAGTAGTATAGTCAGGGGCGCGGGTGAAGCTTTCTTT.